These 4 T cell receptor beta chains were all obtained from the same sample, sequenced in a study of T cell repertoires in cytomegalovirus infection. TCRdb re-analysed the reads in MiXCR, keeping a single row per CDR3 protein. The table shows around 750,000 distinct CDR3 sequences, with around a third occurring only once. Antigen specificity for these receptors is unknown. The sample in question was cultured CD8+ T cells from PBMCs, obtained from culture after CMV antigen stimulation. The receptor source for this set is a human donor in good health (CMV status not recorded). Some clones in this sample may be carry-over from other donors' samples.

The chain has TRBV27 and TRBJ2-1; D uncertain. Germline V lookup: CDR1 MNHEY, CDR2 SMNVEV (reference sequence). This CDR3 contains 12 residues. With 5 bases removed from V and 10 bases from J, the gap between germline ends came to 12 bases. In DNA, the CDR3 is TGTGCCAGCAGTCCTTCAATGGCAGAGCAGTTCTTC. As protein: CASSPSMAEQFF.

This rearrangement joins TRBV6-6 to TRBJ2-7; TRBD1 might be the D (6 bases). Germline V gene sequence: CDR1 MNHNY, CDR2 SVGAGI (reference sequence). CDR3 length equals 15 residues. Trimming pared 6 bases from V and 3 bases from J, leaving 18 bases between. This CDR3 is CASRDTGQLDYEQYF. The CDR3 nucleotides are TGTGCCAGCAGAGATACTGGACAGCTCGACTACGAGCAGTACTTC.

The V call is TRBV5-5, the J call TRBJ2-2, with 8 bases that match TRBD1. J lost 3 bases, V lost 4 bases, and 8 bases had no gene match. Per germline, CDR1 SGHKS and CDR2 YYEKEE (reference sequence). The CDR3 totals 16 residues. The CDR3 bases are TGTGCCAGCAGCCCCGGACAGGGAGGCGACACCGGGGAGCTGTTTTTT. Encoded protein: CASSPGQGGDTGELFF. Together with reference TRBV5-5 and TRBJ2-2, the CDR3 gives the full variable domain: DAGVTQSPTHLIKTRGQQVTLRCSPISGHKSVSWYQQVLGQGPQFIFQYYEKEERGRGNFPDRFSARQFPNYSSELNVNALLLGDSALYLCASSPGQGGDTGELFFGEGSRLTVL.

The chain carries TRBV7-9 and TRBJ2-5; 7 bases line up with TRBD1. Germline V lookup: CDR1 SEHNR, CDR2 FQNEAQ (reference sequence). CDR3 length equals 16 residues. J lost 5 bases, V lost 1 base, and 10 bases had no gene match. The CDR3 here is CASSLVLTGLHETQYF. The CDR3 bases are TGTGCCAGCAGCTTAGTCCTGACAGGGCTCCATGAGACCCAGTACTTC.